This T cell receptor (beta chain) was captured by sequencing in a study of CD8 T cells in ankylosing spondylitis. Whole-study results and caveats: It appeared that ankylosing spondylitis blood was characterized by a TCR beta motif of about eight highly homologous variants.

TCRdb itself ran the 5' RACE reads through MiXCR, one entry per CDR3 protein. The data show 670,000 or so distinct CDR3 sequences, 19% seen once. The sample holds a few counts of this clonotype. Its matching antigen is unknown. The CDR3 extends over 15 amino acids. The V gene's germline CDR1 is SEHNR and CDR2 FQNEAQ (reference sequence). Unmatched junction bases numbered 4, after V lost 1 base and J lost 3 bases. This TCR came from a male donor with ankylosing spondylitis. The chain recombines TRBV7-9 with TRBJ1-2, with 8 positions matching TRBD1. The material sequenced was blood, either unsorted or a sorted T cell fraction (not recorded which). CDR3 sequence: CASSLVAGGYYGYTF. As DNA, the CDR3 is TGTGCCAGCAGCTTAGTGGCAGGGGGCTACTATGGCTACACCTTC.